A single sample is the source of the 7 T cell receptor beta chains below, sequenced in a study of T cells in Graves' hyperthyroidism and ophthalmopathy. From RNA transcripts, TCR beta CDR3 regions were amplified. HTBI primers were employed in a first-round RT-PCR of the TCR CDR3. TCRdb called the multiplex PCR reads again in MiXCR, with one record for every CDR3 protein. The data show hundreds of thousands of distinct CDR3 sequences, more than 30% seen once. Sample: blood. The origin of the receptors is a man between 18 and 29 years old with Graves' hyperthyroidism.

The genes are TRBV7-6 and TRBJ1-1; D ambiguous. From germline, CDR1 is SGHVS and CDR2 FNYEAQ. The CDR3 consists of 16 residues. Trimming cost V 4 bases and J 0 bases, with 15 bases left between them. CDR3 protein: CASSSEVSLMNTEAFF. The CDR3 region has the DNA TGTGCCAGCAGCTCAGAAGTTTCACTGATGAACACTGAAGCTTTCTTT.

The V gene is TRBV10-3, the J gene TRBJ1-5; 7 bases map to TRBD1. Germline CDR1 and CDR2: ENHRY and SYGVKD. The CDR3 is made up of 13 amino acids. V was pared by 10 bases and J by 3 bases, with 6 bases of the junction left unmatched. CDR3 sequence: CATGTVLNQPQHF. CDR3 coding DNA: TGTGCCACAGGGACAGTCCTCAATCAGCCCCAGCATTTT.

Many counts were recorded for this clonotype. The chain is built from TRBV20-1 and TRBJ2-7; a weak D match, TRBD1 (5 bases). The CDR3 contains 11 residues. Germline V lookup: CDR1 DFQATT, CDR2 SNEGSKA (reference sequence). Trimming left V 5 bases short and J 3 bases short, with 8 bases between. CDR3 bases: TGCAGTGCTGGGGCCAGCTACGAGCAGTACTTC. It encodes CSAGASYEQYF.

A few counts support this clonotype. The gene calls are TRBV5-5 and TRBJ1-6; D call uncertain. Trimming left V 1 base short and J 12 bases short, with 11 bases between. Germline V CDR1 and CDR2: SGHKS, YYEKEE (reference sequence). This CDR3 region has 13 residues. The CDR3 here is CASSLLGTGPLHF. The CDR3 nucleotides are TGTGCCAGCAGCTTGCTTGGAACTGGACCCCTCCACTTT.

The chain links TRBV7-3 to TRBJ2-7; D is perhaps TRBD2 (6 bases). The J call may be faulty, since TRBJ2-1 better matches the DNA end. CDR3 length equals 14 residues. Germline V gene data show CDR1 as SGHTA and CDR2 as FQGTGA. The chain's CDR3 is CASSDPGLYNEQFF. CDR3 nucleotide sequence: TGTGCCAGCAGCGATCCGGGACTTTACAATGAGCAGTTCTTC.

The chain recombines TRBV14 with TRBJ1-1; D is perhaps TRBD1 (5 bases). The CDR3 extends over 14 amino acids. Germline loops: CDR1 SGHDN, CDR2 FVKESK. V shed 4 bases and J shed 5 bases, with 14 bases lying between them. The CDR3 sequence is CASSPQGFGTEAFF. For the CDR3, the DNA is TGTGCCAGCAGCCCCCAGGGATTCGGAACTGAAGCTTTCTTT.

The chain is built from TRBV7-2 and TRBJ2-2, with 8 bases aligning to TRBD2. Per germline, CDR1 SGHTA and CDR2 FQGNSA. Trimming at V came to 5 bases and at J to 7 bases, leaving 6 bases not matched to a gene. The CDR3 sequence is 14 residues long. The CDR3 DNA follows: TGTGCCAGCAGCCTTAGTACTAGCGGCGGGGAGCTGTTTTTT. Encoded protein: CASSLSTSGGELFF.